This T cell receptor beta chain was captured in a study of OX40 agonist ivuxolimab in advanced cancers. The wider study: Dose-escalation patients suffered from hepatocellular carcinoma, melanoma, renal cell or head and neck cancer.

The repertoire was sequenced with immunoSEQ multiplex PCR; TCRdb's copy has only in-frame clones and lacks some. The profile shows around 72,000 clones, roughly 80% of them singletons. Note on this clone: An end of the junction differs from the germline gene, which may be a read error.

CDR1 SGHRS and CDR2 YFSETQ come from the germline V gene. This CDR3 is built from 13 residues. The source was CD4+ or CD8+ T cells sorted from blood, collected in a trial of the OX40 agonist ivuxolimab. The chain carries TRBV5-1 and TRBJ2-5; TRBD1 agrees at 8 bases. The source is an adult with an advanced solid tumor such as melanoma, head and neck, liver or kidney cancer. CDR3 sequence (DNA): TGCGCCAGCCGACAGGGGACCTTAGAGGCCCAGTACTTC. Translated: CASRQGTLEAQYF.